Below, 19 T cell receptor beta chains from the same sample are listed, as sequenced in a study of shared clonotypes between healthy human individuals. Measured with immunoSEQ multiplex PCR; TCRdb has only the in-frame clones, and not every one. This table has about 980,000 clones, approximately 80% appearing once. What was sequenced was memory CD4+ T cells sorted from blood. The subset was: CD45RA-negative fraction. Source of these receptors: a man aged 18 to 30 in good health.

DNA for the CDR3: TGTGCCAGCAGCCCCGGGCCCGGGACAGGGATCTCTGGGGCCAACGTCCTGACTTTC. Translation gives CASSPGPGTGISGANVLTF. This chain connects TRBV5-4 to TRBJ2-6, with 9 nucleotides matching TRBD1. V lost 4 bases to trimming and J lost 0 bases; unmatched junction nucleotides: 11. Germline assignment: CDR1 SGHNT and CDR2 YYREEE (reference sequence). CDR3 size: 19 residues.

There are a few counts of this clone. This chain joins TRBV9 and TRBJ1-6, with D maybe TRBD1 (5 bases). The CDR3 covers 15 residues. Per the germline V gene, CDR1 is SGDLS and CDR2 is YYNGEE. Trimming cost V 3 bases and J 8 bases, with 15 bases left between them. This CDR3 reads CASSGGVGRDSPLHF. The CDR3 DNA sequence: TGTGCCAGCAGCGGGGGCGTGGGGCGCGATTCACCCCTCCACTTT.

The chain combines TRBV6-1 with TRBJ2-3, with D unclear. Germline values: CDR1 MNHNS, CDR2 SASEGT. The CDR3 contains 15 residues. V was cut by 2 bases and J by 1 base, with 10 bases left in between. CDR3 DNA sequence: TGTGCCAGCAGTGAATTCGACACCCGCACAGATACGCAGTATTTT. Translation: CASSEFDTRTDTQYF.

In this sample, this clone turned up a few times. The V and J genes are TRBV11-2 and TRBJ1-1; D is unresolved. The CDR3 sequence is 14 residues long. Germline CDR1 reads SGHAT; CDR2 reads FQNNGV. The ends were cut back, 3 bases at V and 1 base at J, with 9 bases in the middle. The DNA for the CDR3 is TGTGCCAGCAGCTTCCAGGCACCGAACACTGAAGCTTTCTTT. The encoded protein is CASSFQAPNTEAFF.

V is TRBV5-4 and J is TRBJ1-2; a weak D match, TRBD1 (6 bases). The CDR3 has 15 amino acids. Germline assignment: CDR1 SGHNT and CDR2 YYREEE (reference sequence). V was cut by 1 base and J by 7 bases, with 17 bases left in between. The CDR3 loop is CASSLTVGAGRGYTF. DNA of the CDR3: TGTGCCAGCAGCTTGACGGTGGGGGCAGGTCGTGGCTACACCTTC. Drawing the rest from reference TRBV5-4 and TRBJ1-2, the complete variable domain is ETGVTQSPTHLIKTRGQQVTLRCSSQSGHNTVSWYQQALGQGPQFIFQYYREEENGRGNFPPRFSGLQFPNYSSELNVNALELDDSALYLCASSLTVGAGRGYTFGSGTRLTVV.

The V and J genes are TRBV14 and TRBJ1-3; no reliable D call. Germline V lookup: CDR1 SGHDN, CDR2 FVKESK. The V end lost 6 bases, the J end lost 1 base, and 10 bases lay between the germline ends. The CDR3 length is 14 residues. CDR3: CASSKVASGNTIYF. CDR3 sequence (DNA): TGTGCCAGCAGTAAAGTGGCTTCTGGAAACACCATATATTTT.

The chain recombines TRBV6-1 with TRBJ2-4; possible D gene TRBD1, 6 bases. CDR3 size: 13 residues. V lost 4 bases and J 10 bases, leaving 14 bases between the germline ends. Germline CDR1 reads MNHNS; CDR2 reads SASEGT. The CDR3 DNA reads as TGTGCCAGCAGTGGTGGGACATCAGGGATTCAGTACTTC. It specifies CASSGGTSGIQYF.

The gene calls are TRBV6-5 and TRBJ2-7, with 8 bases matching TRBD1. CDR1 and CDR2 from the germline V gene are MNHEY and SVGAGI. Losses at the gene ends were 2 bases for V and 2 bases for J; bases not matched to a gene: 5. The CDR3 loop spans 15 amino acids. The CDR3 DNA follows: TGTGCCAGCAGTTACAAGGCAGGGGGCCCCTACGAGCAGTACTTC. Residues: CASSYKAGGPYEQYF.

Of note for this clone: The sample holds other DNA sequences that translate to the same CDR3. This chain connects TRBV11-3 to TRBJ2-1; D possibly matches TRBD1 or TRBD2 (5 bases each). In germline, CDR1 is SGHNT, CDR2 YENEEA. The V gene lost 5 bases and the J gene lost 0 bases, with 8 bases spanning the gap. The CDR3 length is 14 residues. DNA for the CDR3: TGTGCCAGCAGCGGGGGAAGCTCCTACAATGAGCAGTTCTTC. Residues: CASSGGSSYNEQFF. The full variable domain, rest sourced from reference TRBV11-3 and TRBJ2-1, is EAGVVQSPRYKIIEKKQPVAFWCNPISGHNTLYWYLQNLGQGPELLIRYENEEAVDDSQLPKDRFSAERLKGVDSTLKIQPAELGDSAVYLCASSGGSSYNEQFFGPGTRLTVL.

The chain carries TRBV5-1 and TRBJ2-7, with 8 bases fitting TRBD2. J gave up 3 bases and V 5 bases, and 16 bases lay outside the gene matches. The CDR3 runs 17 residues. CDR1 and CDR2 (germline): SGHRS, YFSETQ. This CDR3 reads CASRPSAGTRYDYEQYF. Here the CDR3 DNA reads TGCGCCAGCAGACCTTCCGCCGGGACTAGATATGACTACGAGCAGTACTTC.

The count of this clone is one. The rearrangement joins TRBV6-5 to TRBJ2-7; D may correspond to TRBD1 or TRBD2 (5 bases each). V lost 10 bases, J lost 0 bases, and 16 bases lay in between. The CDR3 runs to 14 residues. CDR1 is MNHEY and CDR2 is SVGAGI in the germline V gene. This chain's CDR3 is CATSARDGSYEQYF. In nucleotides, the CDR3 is TGTGCCACCTCGGCCCGGGACGGCTCCTACGAGCAGTACTTC.

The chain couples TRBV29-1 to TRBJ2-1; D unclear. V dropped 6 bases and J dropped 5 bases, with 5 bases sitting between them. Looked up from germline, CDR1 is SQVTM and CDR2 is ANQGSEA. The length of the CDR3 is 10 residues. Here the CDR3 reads CSVLDNEQFF. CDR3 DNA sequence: TGCAGCGTCCTCGACAATGAGCAGTTCTTC.

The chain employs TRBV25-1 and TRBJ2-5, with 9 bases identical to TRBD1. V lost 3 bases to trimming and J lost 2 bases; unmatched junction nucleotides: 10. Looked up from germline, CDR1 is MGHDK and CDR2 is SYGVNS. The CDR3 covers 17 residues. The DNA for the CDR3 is TGTGCCAGCAGTGATTCCGGGACAGGGCTTCTTCAAGAGACCCAGTACTTC. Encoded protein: CASSDSGTGLLQETQYF.

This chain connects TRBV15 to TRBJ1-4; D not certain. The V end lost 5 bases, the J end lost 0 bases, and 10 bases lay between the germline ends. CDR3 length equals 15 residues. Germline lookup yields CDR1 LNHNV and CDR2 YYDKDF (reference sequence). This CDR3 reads CATSPRAATNEKLFF. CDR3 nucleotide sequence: TGTGCCACCAGCCCTAGGGCCGCAACTAATGAAAAACTGTTTTTT.

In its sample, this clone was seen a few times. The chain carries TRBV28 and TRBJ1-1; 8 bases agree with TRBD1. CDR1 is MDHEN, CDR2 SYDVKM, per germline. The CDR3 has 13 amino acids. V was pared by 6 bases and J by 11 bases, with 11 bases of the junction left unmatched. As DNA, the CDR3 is TGTGCCAGCAGGACAGGGGCGGCTGGGGGGGCTTTCTTT. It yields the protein CASRTGAAGGAFF.

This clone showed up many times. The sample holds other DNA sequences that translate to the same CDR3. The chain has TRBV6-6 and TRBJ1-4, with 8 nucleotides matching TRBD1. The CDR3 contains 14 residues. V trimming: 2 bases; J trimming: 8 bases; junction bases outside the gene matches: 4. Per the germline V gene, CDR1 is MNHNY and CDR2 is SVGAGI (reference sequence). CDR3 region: CASSYGTGIEKLFF. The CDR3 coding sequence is TGTGCCAGCAGTTACGGGACAGGAATAGAAAAACTGTTTTTT.

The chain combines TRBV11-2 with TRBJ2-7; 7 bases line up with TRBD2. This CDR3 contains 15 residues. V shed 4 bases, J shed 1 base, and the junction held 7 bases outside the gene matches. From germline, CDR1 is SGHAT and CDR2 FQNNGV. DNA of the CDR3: TGTGCCAGCAGCTCTCTAGCGGACTCTTCCTACGAGCAGTACTTC. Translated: CASSSLADSSYEQYF.

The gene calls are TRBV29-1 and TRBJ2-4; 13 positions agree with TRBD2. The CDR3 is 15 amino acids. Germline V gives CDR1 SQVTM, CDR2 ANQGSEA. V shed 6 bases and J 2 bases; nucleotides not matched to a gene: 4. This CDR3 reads CSVTSGGESKNIQYF. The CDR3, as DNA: TGCAGCGTCACTAGCGGGGGGGAATCCAAAAACATTCAGTACTTC.

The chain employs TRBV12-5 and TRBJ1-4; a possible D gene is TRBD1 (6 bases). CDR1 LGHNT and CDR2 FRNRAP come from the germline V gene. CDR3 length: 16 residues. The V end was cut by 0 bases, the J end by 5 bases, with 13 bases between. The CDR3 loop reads CASGLVLGQRNEKLFF. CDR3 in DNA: TGTGCTAGTGGTTTGGTACTCGGACAGAGAAATGAAAAACTGTTTTTT. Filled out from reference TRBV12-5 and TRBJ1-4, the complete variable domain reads DARVTQTPRHKVTEMGQEVTMRCQPILGHNTVFWYRQTMMQGLELLAYFRNRAPLDDSGMPKDRFSAEMPDATLATLKIQPSEPRDSAVYFCASGLVLGQRNEKLFFGSGTQLSVL.